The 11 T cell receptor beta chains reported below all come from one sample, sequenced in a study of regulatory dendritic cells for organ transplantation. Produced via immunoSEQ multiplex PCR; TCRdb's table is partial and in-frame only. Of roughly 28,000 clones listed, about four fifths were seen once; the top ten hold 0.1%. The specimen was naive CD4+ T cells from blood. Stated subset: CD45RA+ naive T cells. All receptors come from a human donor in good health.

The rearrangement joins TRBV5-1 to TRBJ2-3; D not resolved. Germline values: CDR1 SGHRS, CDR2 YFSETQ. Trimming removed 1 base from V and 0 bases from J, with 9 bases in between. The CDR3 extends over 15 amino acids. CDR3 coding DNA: TGCGCCAGCAGCTTGACGGTAGATAGCACAGATACGCAGTATTTT. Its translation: CASSLTVDSTDTQYF.

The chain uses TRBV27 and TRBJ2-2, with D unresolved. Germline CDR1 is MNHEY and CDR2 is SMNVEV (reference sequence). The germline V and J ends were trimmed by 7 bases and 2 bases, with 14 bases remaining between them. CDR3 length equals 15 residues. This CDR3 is CASNRLGSNTGELFF. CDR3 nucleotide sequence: TGTGCCAGCAATCGACTCGGATCTAACACCGGGGAGCTGTTTTTT.

This CDR3 is CATKQGTNVNEQFF. The CDR3 nucleotides read TGTGCCACCAAACAGGGGACGAATGTTAATGAGCAGTTCTTC. The chain uses TRBV7-2 and TRBJ2-1; the match to TRBD1 covers 7 bases. Trimming took 10 bases from V and 7 from J; bases not matched to a gene: 13. The V gene's germline CDR1 is SGHTA and CDR2 FQGNSA. The CDR3 contains 14 residues.

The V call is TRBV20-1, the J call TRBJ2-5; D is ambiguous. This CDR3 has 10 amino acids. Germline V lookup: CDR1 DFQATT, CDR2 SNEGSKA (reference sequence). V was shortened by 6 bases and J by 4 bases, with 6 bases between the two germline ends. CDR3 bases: TGCAGTGCAGTGGCAGAGACCCAGTACTTC. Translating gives CSAVAETQYF.

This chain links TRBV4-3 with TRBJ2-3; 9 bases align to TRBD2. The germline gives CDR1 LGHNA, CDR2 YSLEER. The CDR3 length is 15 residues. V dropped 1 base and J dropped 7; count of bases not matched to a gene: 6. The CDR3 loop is CASSQATSGYYTQYF. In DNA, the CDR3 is TGCGCCAGCAGCCAAGCGACTAGCGGCTACTATACGCAGTATTTT.

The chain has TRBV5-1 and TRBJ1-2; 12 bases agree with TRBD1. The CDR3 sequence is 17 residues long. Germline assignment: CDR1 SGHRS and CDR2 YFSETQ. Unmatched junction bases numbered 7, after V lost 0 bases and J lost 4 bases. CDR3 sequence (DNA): TGCGCCAGCAGCTTGGAAGGGGACAGGGGGCGAGGCTATGGCTACACCTTC. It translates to CASSLEGDRGRGYGYTF.

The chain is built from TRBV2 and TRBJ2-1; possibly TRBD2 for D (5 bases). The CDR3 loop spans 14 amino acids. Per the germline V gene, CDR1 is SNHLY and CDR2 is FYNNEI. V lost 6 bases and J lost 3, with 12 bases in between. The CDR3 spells CASSGETDYNEQFF. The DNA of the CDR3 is TGTGCCAGCAGCGGGGAAACAGACTACAATGAGCAGTTCTTC.

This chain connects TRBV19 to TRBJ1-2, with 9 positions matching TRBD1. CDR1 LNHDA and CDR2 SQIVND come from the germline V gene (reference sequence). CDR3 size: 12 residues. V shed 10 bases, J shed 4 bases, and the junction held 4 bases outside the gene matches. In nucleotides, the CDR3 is TGTGCCACGGGGACAGGGACCTATGGCTACACCTTC. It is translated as CATGTGTYGYTF.

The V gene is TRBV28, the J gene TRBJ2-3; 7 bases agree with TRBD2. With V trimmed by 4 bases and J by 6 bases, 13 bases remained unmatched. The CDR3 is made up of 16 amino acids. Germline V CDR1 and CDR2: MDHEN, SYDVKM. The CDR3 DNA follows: TGTGCCAGCAGTTCCTCCGGGACCGGGAGGTGGGATACGCAGTATTTT. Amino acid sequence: CASSSSGTGRWDTQYF.

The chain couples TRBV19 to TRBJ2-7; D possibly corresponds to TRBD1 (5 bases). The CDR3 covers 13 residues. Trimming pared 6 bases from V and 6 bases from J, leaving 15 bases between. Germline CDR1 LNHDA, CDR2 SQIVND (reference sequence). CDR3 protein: CASSQTDRTEQYF. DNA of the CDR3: TGTGCCAGTAGCCAGACCGACAGAACCGAGCAGTACTTC. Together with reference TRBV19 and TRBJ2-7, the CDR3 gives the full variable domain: DGGITQSPKYLFRKEGQNVTLSCEQNLNHDAMYWYRQDPGQGLRLIYYSQIVNDFQKGDIAEGYSVSREKKESFPLTVTSAQKNPTAFYLCASSQTDRTEQYFGPGTRLTVT.

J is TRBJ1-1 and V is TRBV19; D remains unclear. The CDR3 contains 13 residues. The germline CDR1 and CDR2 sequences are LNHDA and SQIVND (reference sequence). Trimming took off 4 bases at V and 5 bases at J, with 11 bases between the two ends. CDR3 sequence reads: CASSKPETTEAFF. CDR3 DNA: TGTGCCAGTAGTAAACCCGAAACAACTGAAGCTTTCTTT.